This T cell receptor beta chain came from a study of T-cell reconstitution after alpha-beta-depleted transplantation in children. The study's findings and limits: Two months or so post-transplant, alpha-beta T cells reportedly derived from several hundred expanded graft clones. Surviving recipient cells, namely T cells and thymic progenitors, were the source of high day-60 TCRbeta diversity in some patients. Among T cells one year after transplant, newly produced cells accounted for most counts and diversity.

Ten or more counts support this clonotype. Antigen specificity is unknown. Per germline, CDR1 MNHEY and CDR2 SVGEGT. After removal of 5 bases from V and 3 bases from J, the junction contained 4 bases not matched to a gene. The CDR3 sequence is 13 residues long. The TCRbeta library was prepared with unique molecular identifiers. TCRdb redid the calling of the PCR reads with MiXCR, one entry per CDR3 protein. The sample has about 16,000 distinct CDR3 sequences, 4.5% to 6% seen once. The chain links TRBV6-2 or TRBV6-3 to TRBJ2-7; 7 nucleotides match TRBD2. This clonotype was sampled from a boy between 10 and 17 years old with acute lymphoblastic leukemia, due to receive a stem cell transplant. The input for sequencing was PBMCs, taken before TCRalphabeta/CD19-depleted stem cell transplant. The CDR3 is CASSRLAVYEQYF. CDR3 coding DNA: TGTGCCAGCAGTCGTCTAGCGGTCTACGAGCAGTACTTC.